The next 6 T cell receptor beta chains were all read from a single sample in a study of blood T cell repertoires in COVID-19. Sequenced by immunoSEQ multiplex PCR; TCRdb stores in-frame clones only, minus some. Of around 280,000 clones listed, around nine tenths were seen once; the top ten hold roughly 1.3%. Sample: peripheral blood. These TCRs come from a man in his 70s with acute or convalescent COVID-19.

The chain links TRBV20-1 to TRBJ2-3; D gene ambiguous. V lost 8 bases and J lost 3, with 9 bases in between. Germline CDR1 DFQATT, CDR2 SNEGSKA (reference sequence). This CDR3 has 11 amino acids. CDR3 sequence (DNA): TGCAGTTGGGCTACGACAGATACGCAGTATTTT. Residues: CSWATTDTQYF.

A word on this clone: Different DNA sequences within this sample yield the same CDR3. V and J are TRBV7-2 and TRBJ2-3; D uncertain. This CDR3 has 12 amino acids. Germline loops: CDR1 SGHTA, CDR2 FQGNSA. With 5 bases removed from V and 2 bases from J, the gap between germline ends came to 5 bases. The CDR3 DNA sequence: TGTGCCAGCAGCCTCTACACAGATACGCAGTATTTT. Translated: CASSLYTDTQYF. Supplemented by reference TRBV7-2 and TRBJ2-3, the full variable domain reads GAGVSQSPSNKVTEKGKDVELRCDPISGHTALYWYRQSLGQGLEFLIYFQGNSAPDKSGLPSDRFSAERTGGSVSTLTIQRTQQEDSAVYLCASSLYTDTQYFGPGTRLTVL.

As regards this clone: A much larger clone sits a single nucleotide away, making a read error possible. This chain joins TRBV9 and TRBJ1-1; possible D gene TRBD1, 5 bases. Trimming shortened V by 4 bases and J by 1 base, and 8 bases separated the two germline ends. The CDR3 has 13 amino acids. Germline CDR1 and CDR2: SGDLS and YYNGEE. Here the CDR3 DNA reads TGTGCCAGCAGCAATACAGGGAACACTGAAGCTTTCTTT. Its protein is CASSNTGNTEAFF.

This chain links TRBV7-2 with TRBJ1-2; D is uncertain. The CDR3 contains 13 residues. The germline V gene encodes CDR1 SGHTA and CDR2 FQGNSA. V was pared by 2 bases and J by 0 bases, with 4 bases between. The CDR3 DNA follows: TGTGCCAGCAGCTTAACACCTAACTATGGCTACACCTTC. This encodes CASSLTPNYGYTF.

This clone has a handful of counts. For the CDR3, the DNA is TGTGCCAGCAGCCAACGAAAAGCGACGGAGACCCAGTACTTC. Its protein is CASSQRKATETQYF. The chain recombines TRBV3-1 (or the pseudogene TRBV3-2) with TRBJ2-5, with no clear D. The ends were cut back, 2 bases at V and 5 bases at J, with 12 bases in the middle. The germline V gene has CDR1 LGHDT and CDR2 YNNKEL (reference sequence). The CDR3 length is 14 residues.

J is TRBJ1-1 and V is TRBV29-1; a possible D gene is TRBD1 (6 bases). V lost 5 bases, J lost 0 bases, and 13 bases lay in between. This CDR3 has 14 residues. Germline CDR1 SQVTM, CDR2 ANQGSEA. CDR3 sequence (DNA): TGCAGCGTTCAACGGGACACCTTGAACACTGAAGCTTTCTTT. It specifies CSVQRDTLNTEAFF.